The 23 T cell receptor beta chains listed next were all sequenced from one sample in a study of T cell responses to AZD1222 COVID-19 vaccine. The protocol was immunoSEQ multiplex PCR, while the TCRdb copy is restricted to in-frame clones and leaves out a portion. The sample comprises 90,000 to 150,000 clones, around 89% of which are singletons, and 3.5% rests with the top ten. This specimen was peripheral blood, taken 28 days after the second AZD1222 dose. These receptors all come from an adult who received the AZD1222 COVID-19 vaccine.

This chain connects TRBV28 to TRBJ2-7; 11 nucleotides line up with TRBD2. Germline CDR1 reads MDHEN; CDR2 reads SYDVKM. Losses at the gene ends were 6 bases for V and 5 bases for J; bases not matched to a gene: 12. The CDR3 extends over 16 amino acids. The CDR3 reads CASSSGPVTSGDEQYF. CDR3 sequence (DNA): TGTGCCAGCAGCTCGGGACCCGTGACTAGCGGGGACGAGCAGTACTTC.

This clone has a single count. J is TRBJ2-1 and V is TRBV7-9, with TRBD2 matching 10 bases. This CDR3 is 15 amino acids long. Germline V gives CDR1 SEHNR, CDR2 FQNEAQ (reference sequence). V trimming: 5 bases; J trimming: 7 bases; junction bases outside the gene matches: 8. The CDR3 reads CASSVSGGALNEQFF. The CDR3 coding sequence is TGTGCCAGCAGCGTCAGCGGGGGGGCCCTAAATGAGCAGTTCTTC. The full variable domain, with the rest looked up from reference TRBV7-9 and TRBJ2-1, is DTGVSQNPRHKITKRGQNVTFRCDPISEHNRLYWYRQTLGQGPEFLTYFQNEAQLEKSRLLSDRFSAERPKGSFSTLEIQRTEQGDSAMYLCASSVSGGALNEQFFGPGTRLTVL.

The rearrangement links TRBV5-5 to TRBJ2-1; D uncertain. The ends were cut back, 0 bases at V and 2 bases at J, with 12 bases in the middle. Per the germline V gene, CDR1 is SGHKS and CDR2 is YYEKEE (reference sequence). The CDR3 has 16 residues. CDR3 in DNA: TGTGCCAGCAGCTTGGTCGCCATACTAACCTACAATGAGCAGTTCTTC. Protein: CASSLVAILTYNEQFF.

The rearrangement uses TRBV20-1 and TRBJ2-4, with 9 bases matching TRBD2. V lost 3 bases, J lost 2 bases, and 5 bases stayed unmatched. This CDR3 contains 15 residues. CDR1 is DFQATT, CDR2 SNEGSKA, per germline (reference sequence). Here the CDR3 DNA reads TGCAGTGCTAGTCTCGCGGGGGGGCCCAAAAACATTCAGTACTTC. Its translation: CSASLAGGPKNIQYF.

Here the CDR3 DNA reads TGTGCCAGCAGTTCTCTATCCGGGACAGGGAGTGAAAAACTGTTTTTT. As protein: CASSSLSGTGSEKLFF. The chain is built from TRBV28 and TRBJ1-4; 9 bases align to TRBD1. CDR1 and CDR2 (germline): MDHEN, SYDVKM. This CDR3 has 16 amino acids. V was pared by 4 bases and J by 7 bases, with 10 bases of the junction left unmatched.

J is TRBJ2-7 and V is TRBV11-2, with a weak D call TRBD2 (6 bases). The CDR3 totals 13 residues. Trimming shortened V by 0 bases and J by 9 bases, and 12 bases separated the two germline ends. Germline CDR1 and CDR2: SGHAT and FQNNGV. In nucleotides, the CDR3 is TGTGCCAGCAGCTTAGAGCCCGGGAGCGCGCAGTACTTC. Translating it yields CASSLEPGSAQYF.

The chain joins TRBV6-5 to TRBJ1-1; 7 bases agree with TRBD1. J was trimmed by 0 bases and V by 6 bases; bases with no gene match: 7. CDR3 length equals 15 residues. Germline-derived CDR1 and CDR2 are MNHEY and SVGAGI. The CDR3 coding sequence is TGTGCCAGCAGGGAGACAGGGAACGTGAACACTGAAGCTTTCTTT. Its protein is CASRETGNVNTEAFF.

This clone was counted a single time. CDR3 DNA: TGTGCCACCAGCAGAATTGGTGGGGGGCCAGCAATGGACCCGTACAATGAGCAGTTCTTC. This translates into CATSRIGGGPAMDPYNEQFF. The rearrangement uses TRBV15 and TRBJ2-1; D might be TRBD1 or TRBD2, each matching 6 bases. Germline-derived CDR1 and CDR2 are LNHNV and YYDKDF (reference sequence). The V and J ends lost 2 bases and 4 bases respectively, with 27 bases between them. This CDR3 is built from 20 residues.

The genes are TRBV9 and TRBJ2-1; 12 bases are shared with TRBD2. Trimming cost V 3 bases and J 5 bases; bases outside gene matches: 15. Germline V gene lookup returns CDR1 SGDLS and CDR2 YYNGEE. The CDR3 is 19 amino acids. This CDR3 reads CASSARGLAGGPGDNEQFF. CDR3 DNA: TGTGCCAGCAGCGCCCGGGGGCTAGCGGGAGGGCCCGGAGACAATGAGCAGTTCTTC. Supplemented by reference TRBV9 and TRBJ2-1, the full variable domain reads DSGVTQTPKHLITATGQRVTLRCSPRSGDLSVYWYQQSLDQGLQFLIQYYNGEERAKGNILERFSAQQFPDLHSELNLSSLELGDSALYFCASSARGLAGGPGDNEQFFGPGTRLTVL.

V usage is TRBV7-9 and J usage is TRBJ2-3; TRBD2 agrees at 7 bases. Trimming cost V 1 base and J 4 bases; bases outside gene matches: 5. This CDR3 contains 15 residues. Germline CDR1 and CDR2: SEHNR and FQNEAQ (reference sequence). CDR3 residues: CASSLGRGFSDTQYF. In DNA, the CDR3 is TGTGCCAGCAGCTTAGGGCGGGGGTTCTCAGATACGCAGTATTTT.

V is TRBV18 and J is TRBJ2-1; the match to TRBD2 covers 12 bases. CDR1 is KGHSH and CDR2 is LQKENI in the germline V gene. V shed 6 bases and J 8 bases; nucleotides not matched to a gene: 11. The CDR3 sequence is 16 residues long. The CDR3 loop is CASSPLAGGPSDEQFF. The CDR3 DNA is TGTGCCAGCTCTCCCCTAGCGGGAGGGCCAAGCGATGAGCAGTTCTTC.

V gene TRBV7-2 combines with J gene TRBJ1-1; no clear D. This CDR3 is built from 15 residues. Trimming stripped 1 base from V and 4 bases from J, with 13 bases between. Germline-derived CDR1 and CDR2 are SGHTA and FQGNSA. The CDR3 DNA follows: TGTGCCAGCAGCTTAGTGGGATGGGCGGGCACTGAAGCTTTCTTT. Translation: CASSLVGWAGTEAFF.

The genes are TRBV5-1 and TRBJ2-7; the match to TRBD1 covers 7 bases. The CDR3 extends over 13 amino acids. Germline lookup yields CDR1 SGHRS and CDR2 YFSETQ. V lost 7 bases and J lost 1; bases outside the gene matches: 5. The CDR3 protein is CASFATGSYEQYF. Here the CDR3 DNA reads TGCGCCAGCTTCGCGACAGGGTCCTACGAGCAGTACTTC.

This sequence joins TRBV19 and TRBJ1-2, with 7 bases fitting TRBD1. Trimming at V came to 7 bases and at J to 2 bases, leaving 10 bases not matched to a gene. Germline assignment: CDR1 LNHDA and CDR2 SQIVND (reference sequence). This CDR3 has 15 residues. CDR3 amino acids: CASIKGGGANYGYTF. CDR3 bases: TGTGCCAGTATAAAGGGAGGGGGCGCAAACTATGGCTACACCTTC.

This chain links TRBV3-1 (or the pseudogene TRBV3-2) with TRBJ2-7; the D is unclear. V lost 3 bases to trimming and J lost 0 bases, with 3 bases between them. In germline, CDR1 is LGHDT, CDR2 YNNKEL (reference sequence). This CDR3 is 12 amino acids long. This CDR3 is CASSHSSYEQYF. CDR3 bases: TGTGCCAGCAGCCACAGCTCCTACGAGCAGTACTTC.

CDR3 sequence (DNA): TGTGCCAGCAGTTTAATCAAGAGTGGGGTAGAAGAGCAGTTCTTC. Amino acids: CASSLIKSGVEEQFF. The V and J genes are TRBV27 and TRBJ2-1; no reliable D call. Trimming left V 2 bases short and J 10 bases short, with 18 bases between. This CDR3 contains 15 residues. In germline, CDR1 is MNHEY, CDR2 SMNVEV (reference sequence).

This chain joins TRBV12-3 or TRBV12-4 and TRBJ1-3; D unresolved. Trimming removed 3 bases from V and 8 bases from J, with 11 bases in between. The CDR3 covers 13 residues. The CDR3 region has the DNA TGTGCCAGCAGTTTGTTCGCGTTTGACACCATATATTTT. As protein: CASSLFAFDTIYF.

The chain couples TRBV28 to TRBJ1-2; D may be TRBD1 (5 bases). The V gene lost 11 bases and the J gene lost 4 bases, with 14 bases spanning the gap. This CDR3 has 12 residues. Germline V gene data show CDR1 as MDHEN and CDR2 as SYDVKM. This chain's CDR3 is CASGAVGYGYTF. CDR3 coding DNA: TGTGCCTCTGGGGCCGTCGGCTATGGCTACACCTTC.

This clone came up many times. This rearrangement joins TRBV6-6 to TRBJ1-3; D is uncertain. The CDR3 covers 15 residues. The V gene lost 4 bases and the J gene lost 1 base, with 11 bases spanning the gap. The germline gives CDR1 MNHNY, CDR2 SVGAGI (reference sequence). CDR3 nucleotide sequence: TGTGCCAGCAGTTTGACAAGTACTTCTGGAAACACCATATATTTT. It encodes CASSLTSTSGNTIYF.

The chain is built from TRBV6-2 or TRBV6-3 and TRBJ2-1; no clear D gene. The CDR3 length is 14 residues. Trimming stripped 2 bases from V and 10 bases from J, with 15 bases between. The germline V gene encodes CDR1 MNHEY and CDR2 SVGEGT. The CDR3 coding sequence is TGTGCCAGCAGTTACGTCGGAATCCGGCCGGAGCAGTTCTTC. Its translation is CASSYVGIRPEQFF.

This clone was found a few times. The chain uses TRBV7-6 and TRBJ1-6; no firm D call. With 4 bases removed from V and 7 bases from J, the gap between germline ends came to 14 bases. This CDR3 is built from 15 residues. Looked up from germline, CDR1 is SGHVS and CDR2 is FNYEAQ. The CDR3: CASSSSGLENSPLHF. The CDR3 DNA is TGTGCCAGCAGCTCCTCGGGCTTGGAGAATTCACCCCTCCACTTT.

V and J are TRBV30 and TRBJ1-6; no firm D call. Germline CDR1 GTSNPN, CDR2 SVGIG (reference sequence). V was shortened by 5 bases and J by 7 bases, with 9 bases between the two germline ends. The CDR3 contains 12 residues. As DNA, the CDR3 is TGTGCCTGGGGTATGGGCAATTCACCCCTCCACTTT. This encodes CAWGMGNSPLHF.

V gene TRBV21-1 combines with J gene TRBJ2-1; TRBD1 was called by the table and not checked on the DNA. TRBV21-1 represents a pseudogene. The CDR3 is made up of 16 amino acids. This CDR3 is CASSTLEGDTHNEQFF. CDR3 coding DNA: TGTGCCAGCAGCACGCTAGAGGGGGACACACACAATGAGCAGTTCTTC.